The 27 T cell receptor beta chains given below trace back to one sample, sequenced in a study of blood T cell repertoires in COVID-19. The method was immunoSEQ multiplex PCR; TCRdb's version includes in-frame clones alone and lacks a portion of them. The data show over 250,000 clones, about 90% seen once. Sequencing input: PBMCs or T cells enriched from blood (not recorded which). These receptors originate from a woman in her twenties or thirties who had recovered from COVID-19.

CDR3 sequence: CASSLVGTDSISSYNEQFF. In DNA form, the CDR3 reads TGTGCCAGCAGCTTAGTGGGTACGGACAGCATTAGCTCCTACAATGAGCAGTTCTTC. The chain has TRBV11-2 and TRBJ2-1; TRBD1 is a possible D gene (6 bases). This CDR3 spans 19 amino acids. V gave up 1 base and J gave up 0 bases, with 19 bases separating them. Germline loops: CDR1 SGHAT, CDR2 FQNNGV.

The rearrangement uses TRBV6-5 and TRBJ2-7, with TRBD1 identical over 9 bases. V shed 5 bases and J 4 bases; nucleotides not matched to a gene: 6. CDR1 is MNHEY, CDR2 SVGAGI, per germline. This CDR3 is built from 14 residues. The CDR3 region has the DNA TGTGCCAGCAGTAGGGACAGGGTAGCATACGAGCAGTACTTC. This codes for CASSRDRVAYEQYF.

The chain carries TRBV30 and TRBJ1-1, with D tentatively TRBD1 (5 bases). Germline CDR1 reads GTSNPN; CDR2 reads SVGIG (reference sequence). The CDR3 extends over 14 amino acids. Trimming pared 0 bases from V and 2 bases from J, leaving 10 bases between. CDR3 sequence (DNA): TGTGCCTGGAGTGTAGAACAGGCTAACACTGAAGCTTTCTTT. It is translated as CAWSVEQANTEAFF.

The CDR3: CASSDRSNQPQHF. The CDR3 DNA sequence: TGTGCCAGCAGTGACAGGTCGAATCAGCCCCAGCATTTT. This chain connects TRBV2 to TRBJ1-5, with unresolved D. Trimming cost V 3 bases and J 4 bases, with 7 bases left between them. The CDR3 loop spans 13 amino acids. Germline-derived CDR1 and CDR2 are SNHLY and FYNNEI.

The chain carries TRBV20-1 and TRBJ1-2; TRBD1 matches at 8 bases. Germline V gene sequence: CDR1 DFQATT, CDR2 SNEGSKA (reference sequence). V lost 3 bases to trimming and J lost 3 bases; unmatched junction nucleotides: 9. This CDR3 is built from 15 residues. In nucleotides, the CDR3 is TGCAGTGCTAGTGCCCCTGGACAGGGCCACTATGGCTACACCTTC. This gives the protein CSASAPGQGHYGYTF.

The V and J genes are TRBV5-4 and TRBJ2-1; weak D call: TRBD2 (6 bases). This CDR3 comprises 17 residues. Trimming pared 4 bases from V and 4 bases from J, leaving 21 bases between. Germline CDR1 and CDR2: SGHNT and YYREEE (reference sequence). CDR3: CASSISMGTGEYNEQFF. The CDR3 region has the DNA TGTGCCAGCAGCATCTCTATGGGGACTGGAGAGTACAATGAGCAGTTCTTC.

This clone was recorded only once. Here the CDR3 DNA reads TGTGCCAGCAGTGAACTGGCAGGCGCAGGAGGTGGGGCCAACGTCCTGACTTTC. Its translation is CASSELAGAGGGANVLTF. J is TRBJ2-6 and V is TRBV2; D is perhaps TRBD2 (5 bases). V lost 2 bases and J 3 bases, leaving 17 bases between the germline ends. Germline V gene data show CDR1 as SNHLY and CDR2 as FYNNEI. The CDR3 spans 18 residues. The complete variable domain, with remaining parts taken from reference TRBV2 and TRBJ2-6, reads EPEVTQTPSHQVTQMGQEVILRCVPISNHLYFYWYRQILGQKVEFLVSFYNNEISEKSEIFDDQFSVERPDGSNFTLKIRSTKLEDSAMYFCASSELAGAGGGANVLTFGAGSRLTVL.

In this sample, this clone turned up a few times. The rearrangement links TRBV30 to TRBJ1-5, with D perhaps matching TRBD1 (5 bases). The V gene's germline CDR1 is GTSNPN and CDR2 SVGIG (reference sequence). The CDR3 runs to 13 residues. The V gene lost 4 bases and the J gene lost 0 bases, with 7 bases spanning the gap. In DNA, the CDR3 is TGTGCCTGGACCGGACATAGCAATCAGCCCCAGCATTTT. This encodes CAWTGHSNQPQHF.

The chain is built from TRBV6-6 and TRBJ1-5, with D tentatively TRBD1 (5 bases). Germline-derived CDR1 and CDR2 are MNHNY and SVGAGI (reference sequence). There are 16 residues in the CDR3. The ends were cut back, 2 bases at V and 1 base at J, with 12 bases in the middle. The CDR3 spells CASSYGDFLSNQPQHF. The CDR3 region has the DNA TGTGCCAGCAGTTACGGGGACTTCTTAAGCAATCAGCCCCAGCATTTT.

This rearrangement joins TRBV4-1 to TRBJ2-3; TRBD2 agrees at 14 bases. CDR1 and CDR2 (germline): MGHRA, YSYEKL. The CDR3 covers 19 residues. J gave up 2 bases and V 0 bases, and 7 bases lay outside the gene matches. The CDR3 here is CASSQEPGLAGGHTDTQYF. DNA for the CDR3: TGCGCCAGCAGCCAAGAACCTGGACTAGCGGGGGGACACACAGATACGCAGTATTTT.

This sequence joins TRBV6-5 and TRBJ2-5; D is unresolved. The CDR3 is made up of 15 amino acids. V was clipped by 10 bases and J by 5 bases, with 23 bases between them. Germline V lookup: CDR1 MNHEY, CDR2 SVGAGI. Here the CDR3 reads CATSVRLRRRETQYF. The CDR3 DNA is TGTGCCACTTCAGTTAGATTGCGACGGCGGGAGACCCAGTACTTC.

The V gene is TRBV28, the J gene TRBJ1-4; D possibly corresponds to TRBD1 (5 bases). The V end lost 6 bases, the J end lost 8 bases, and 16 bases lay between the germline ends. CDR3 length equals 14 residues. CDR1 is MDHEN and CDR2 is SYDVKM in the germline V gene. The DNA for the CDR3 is TGTGCCAGCAGCTGGCGCGGGGGTAAAGAAAAACTGTTTTTT. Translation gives CASSWRGGKEKLFF.

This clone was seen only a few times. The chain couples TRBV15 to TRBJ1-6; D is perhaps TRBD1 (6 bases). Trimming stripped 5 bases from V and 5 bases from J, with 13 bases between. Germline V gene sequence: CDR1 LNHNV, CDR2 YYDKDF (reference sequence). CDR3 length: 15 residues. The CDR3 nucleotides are TGTGCCACCAGCCCTGGGGGCGCCCATAATTCACCCCTCCACTTT. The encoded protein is CATSPGGAHNSPLHF.

The CDR3 protein is CASSQGPGEGSLGYTF. The CDR3 region has the DNA TGTGCCAGCAGCCAAGGCCCCGGGGAGGGAAGTCTTGGCTACACCTTC. This chain connects TRBV4-2 to TRBJ1-2; D gene ambiguous. V was pared by 1 base and J by 7 bases, with 19 bases between. This CDR3 spans 16 amino acids. CDR1 is LGHNA and CDR2 is YNFKEQ in the germline V gene.

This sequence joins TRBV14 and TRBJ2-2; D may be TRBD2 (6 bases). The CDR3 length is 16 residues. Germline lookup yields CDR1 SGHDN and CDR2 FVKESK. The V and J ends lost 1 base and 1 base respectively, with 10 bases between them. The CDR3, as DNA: TGTGCCAGCAGCCAAGCGGGGCGGGGGAACACCGGGGAGCTGTTTTTT. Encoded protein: CASSQAGRGNTGELFF.

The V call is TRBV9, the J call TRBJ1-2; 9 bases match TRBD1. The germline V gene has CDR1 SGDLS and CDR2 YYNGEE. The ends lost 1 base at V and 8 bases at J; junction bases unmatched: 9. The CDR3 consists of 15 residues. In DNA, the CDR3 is TGTGCCAGCAGCGTATCAGGACAGGGGCCTGGGGGCTACACCTTC. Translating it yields CASSVSGQGPGGYTF. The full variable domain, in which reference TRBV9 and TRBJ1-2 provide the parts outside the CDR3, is DSGVTQTPKHLITATGQRVTLRCSPRSGDLSVYWYQQSLDQGLQFLIQYYNGEERAKGNILERFSAQQFPDLHSELNLSSLELGDSALYFCASSVSGQGPGGYTFGSGTRLTVV.

The DNA of the CDR3 is TGTGCCAGCAGTTTAGAACAGGGGGTACAGCCCCAGCATTTT. The encoded protein is CASSLEQGVQPQHF. V usage is TRBV28 and J usage is TRBJ1-5, with TRBD1 matching 8 bases. Germline V CDR1 and CDR2: MDHEN, SYDVKM. V shed 2 bases, J shed 7 bases, and the junction held 4 bases outside the gene matches. This CDR3 comprises 14 residues.

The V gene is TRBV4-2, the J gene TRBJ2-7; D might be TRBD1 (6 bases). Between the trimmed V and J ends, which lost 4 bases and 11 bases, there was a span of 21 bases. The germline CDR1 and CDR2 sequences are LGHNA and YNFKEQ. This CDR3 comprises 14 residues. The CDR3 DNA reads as TGTGCCAGCAGCCCGGGACCCGGGGACATCTTGGAGTACTTC. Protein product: CASSPGPGDILEYF.

The CDR3 loop is CASTPQGLGGQPQHF. The CDR3 nucleotides are TGTGCCAGTACCCCACAGGGGCTGGGGGGCCAGCCCCAGCATTTT. The chain joins TRBV19 to TRBJ1-5; 7 bases fit TRBD1. Trimming removed 7 bases from V and 7 bases from J; junction bases left unmatched: 13. This CDR3 has 15 residues. Germline assignment: CDR1 LNHDA and CDR2 SQIVND (reference sequence).

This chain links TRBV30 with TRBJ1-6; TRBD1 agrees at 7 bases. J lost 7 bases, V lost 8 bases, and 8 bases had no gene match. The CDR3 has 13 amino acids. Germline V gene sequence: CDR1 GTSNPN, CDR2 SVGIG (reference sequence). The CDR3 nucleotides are TGTGCCGCGATGAAGACAGGGAATTCACCCCTCCACTTT. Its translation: CAAMKTGNSPLHF.

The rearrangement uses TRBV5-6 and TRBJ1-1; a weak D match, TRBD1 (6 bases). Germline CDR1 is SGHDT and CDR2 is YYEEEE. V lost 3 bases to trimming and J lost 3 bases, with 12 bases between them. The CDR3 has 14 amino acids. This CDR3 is CASSSTGKDTEAFF. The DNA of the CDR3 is TGTGCCAGCAGCTCTACAGGGAAGGACACTGAAGCTTTCTTT.

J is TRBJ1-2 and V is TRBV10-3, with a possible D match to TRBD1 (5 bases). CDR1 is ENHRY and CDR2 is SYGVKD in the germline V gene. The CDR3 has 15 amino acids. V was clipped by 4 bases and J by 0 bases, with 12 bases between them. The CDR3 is CAISVGEETNYGYTF. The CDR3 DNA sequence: TGTGCCATCAGTGTAGGGGAAGAGACTAACTATGGCTACACCTTC.

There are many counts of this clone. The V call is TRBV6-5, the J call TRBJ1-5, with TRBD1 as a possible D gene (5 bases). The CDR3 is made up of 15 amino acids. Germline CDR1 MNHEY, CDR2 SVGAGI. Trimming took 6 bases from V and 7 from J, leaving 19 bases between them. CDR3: CASSPTGMDVQPQHF. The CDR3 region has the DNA TGTGCCAGCAGCCCAACAGGAATGGACGTGCAGCCCCAGCATTTT.

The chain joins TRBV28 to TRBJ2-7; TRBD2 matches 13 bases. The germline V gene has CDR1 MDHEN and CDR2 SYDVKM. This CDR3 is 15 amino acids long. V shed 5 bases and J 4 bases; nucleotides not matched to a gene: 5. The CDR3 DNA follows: TGTGCCAGCAGTCCAGGACTAGCGGGGGTGTACGAGCAGTACTTC. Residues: CASSPGLAGVYEQYF.

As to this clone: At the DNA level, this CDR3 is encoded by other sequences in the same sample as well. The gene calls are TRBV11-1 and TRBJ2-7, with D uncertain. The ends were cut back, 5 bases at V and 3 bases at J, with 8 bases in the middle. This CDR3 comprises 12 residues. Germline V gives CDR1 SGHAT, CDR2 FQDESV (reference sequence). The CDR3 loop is CASSLVSYEQYF. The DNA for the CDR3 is TGTGCCAGCAGCCTCGTCAGCTACGAGCAGTACTTC.

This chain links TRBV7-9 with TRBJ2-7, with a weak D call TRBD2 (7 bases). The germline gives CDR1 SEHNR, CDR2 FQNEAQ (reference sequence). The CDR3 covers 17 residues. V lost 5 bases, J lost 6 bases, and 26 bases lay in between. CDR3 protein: CASSKDSQRGRLSEQYF. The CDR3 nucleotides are TGTGCCAGCAGCAAGGACAGCCAGCGCGGGAGATTGTCCGAGCAGTACTTC.

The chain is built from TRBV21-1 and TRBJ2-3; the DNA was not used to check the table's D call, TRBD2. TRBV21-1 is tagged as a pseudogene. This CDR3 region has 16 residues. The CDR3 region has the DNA TGTGCCAGCAGCAAACTAGCGGGGGCTAGCACAGATACGCAGTATTTT. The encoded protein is CASSKLAGASTDTQYF.